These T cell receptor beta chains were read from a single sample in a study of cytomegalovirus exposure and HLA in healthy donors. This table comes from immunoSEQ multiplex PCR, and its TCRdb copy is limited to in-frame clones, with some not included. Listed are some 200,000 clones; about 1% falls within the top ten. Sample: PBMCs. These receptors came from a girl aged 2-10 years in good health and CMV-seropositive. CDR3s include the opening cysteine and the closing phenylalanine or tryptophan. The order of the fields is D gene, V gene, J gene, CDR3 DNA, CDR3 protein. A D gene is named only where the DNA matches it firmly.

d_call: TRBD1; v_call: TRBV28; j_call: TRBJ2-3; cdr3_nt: TGTGCCAGCAGTTCCGGGACAGGATCGGCAACAGATACGCAGTATTTT; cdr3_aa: CASSSGTGSATDTQYF
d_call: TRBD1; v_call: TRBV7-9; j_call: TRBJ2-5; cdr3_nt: TGTGCCAGCAGCGGCGGGGACAGGAACGTTGTGACCCAGTACTTC; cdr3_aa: CASSGGDRNVVTQYF
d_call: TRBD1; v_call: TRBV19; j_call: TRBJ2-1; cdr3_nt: TGTGCCAGTAGTACAAGGGTACAGGGGCGACCGACGTTTGAGCAGTTCTTC; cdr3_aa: CASSTRVQGRPTFEQFF
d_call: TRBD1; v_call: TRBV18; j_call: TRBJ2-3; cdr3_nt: TGTGCCAGCTCACCGGGACAGGGATTTGTCTTACCAAACACAGATACGCAGTATTTT; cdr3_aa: CASSPGQGFVLPNTDTQYF
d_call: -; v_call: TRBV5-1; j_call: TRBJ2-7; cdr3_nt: TGCGCCAGCAGCCAGACTAGTCCCAACTACGAGCAGTACTTC; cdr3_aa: CASSQTSPNYEQYF
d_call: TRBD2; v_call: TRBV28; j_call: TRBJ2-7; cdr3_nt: TGTGCCAGCATGACTACTAGCGGGAAACGGTTCTACGAGCAGTACTTC; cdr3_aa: CASMTTSGKRFYEQYF
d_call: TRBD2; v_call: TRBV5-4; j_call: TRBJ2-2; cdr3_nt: TGTGCCAGCAGTTCGTTAGCGGGAGGTGGCGGGGAGCTGTTTTTT; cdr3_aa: CASSSLAGGGGELFF
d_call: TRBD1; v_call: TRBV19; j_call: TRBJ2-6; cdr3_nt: TGTGCCAGTAGAGGGGACAGGGGGATTCGGGGGGCCAACGTCCTGACTTTC; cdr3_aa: CASRGDRGIRGANVLTF
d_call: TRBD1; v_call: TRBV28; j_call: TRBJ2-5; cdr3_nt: TGTGCCAGCAGTAATTCTGACAGGGGGCGCGAGGGAGAGACCCAGTACTTC; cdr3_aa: CASSNSDRGREGETQYF
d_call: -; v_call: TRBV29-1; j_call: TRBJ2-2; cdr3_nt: TGCAGCGTTGTGGACTACTTCGGGGAGCTGTTTTTT; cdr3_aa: CSVVDYFGELFF
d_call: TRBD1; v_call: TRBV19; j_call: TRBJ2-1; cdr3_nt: TGTGCCAGTAGAGAACCGGGACAGGGGTCGTATGAGCAGTTCTTC; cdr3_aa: CASREPGQGSYEQFF
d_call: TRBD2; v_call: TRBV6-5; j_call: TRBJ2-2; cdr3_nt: TGTTCAGCGGGAGTCCCCGGGGAGCTGTTTTTT; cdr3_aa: CSAGVPGELFF
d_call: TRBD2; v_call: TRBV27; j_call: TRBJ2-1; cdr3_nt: TGTGCCAGCAGTTTATTCCCCTCTTCGGCGGGAGCCTCCTACAATGAGCAGTTCTTC; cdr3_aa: CASSLFPSSAGASYNEQFF
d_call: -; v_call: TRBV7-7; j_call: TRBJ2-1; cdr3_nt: TGTGCTAGCAGCCCCGAATACGGAGCCTACAATGAGCAGTTCTTC; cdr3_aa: CASSPEYGAYNEQFF
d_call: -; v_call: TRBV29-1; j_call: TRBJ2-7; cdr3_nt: TGCAGCGTTAAGGGACTCTTCTACGAGCAGTACTTC; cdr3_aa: CSVKGLFYEQYF
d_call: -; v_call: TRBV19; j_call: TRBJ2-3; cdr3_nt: TGTGCCAGTAGTACCTCGGGTCTAACCGACACAGATACGCAGTATTTT; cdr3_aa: CASSTSGLTDTDTQYF
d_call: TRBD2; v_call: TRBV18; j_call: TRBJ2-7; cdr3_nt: TGTGCCAGCTCTCCCAGCGGGGTTGACGGCTACGAGCAGTACTTC; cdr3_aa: CASSPSGVDGYEQYF
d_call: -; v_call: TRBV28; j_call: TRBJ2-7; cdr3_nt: TGTGCCAGCAGTTACGGGTACGAGCAGTACTTC; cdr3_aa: CASSYGYEQYF
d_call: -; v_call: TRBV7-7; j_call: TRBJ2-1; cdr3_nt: TGTGCCAGCAGCCCAGGACTGGGCTCCTACAATGAGCAGTTCTTC; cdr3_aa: CASSPGLGSYNEQFF
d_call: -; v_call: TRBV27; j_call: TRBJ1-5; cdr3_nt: TGTGCCAGCAGTCCCCAGTGGGAGGTAGTCAATCAGCCCCAGCATTTT; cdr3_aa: CASSPQWEVVNQPQHF
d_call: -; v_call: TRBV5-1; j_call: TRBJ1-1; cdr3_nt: TGCGCCAGCAGCTTGATTCTTAACACTGAAGCTTTCTTT; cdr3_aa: CASSLILNTEAFF
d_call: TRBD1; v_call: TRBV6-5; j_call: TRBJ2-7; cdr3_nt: TGTGCCAGCACTCGGGACAGGGGTTCCGAGCAGTACTTC; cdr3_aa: CASTRDRGSEQYF
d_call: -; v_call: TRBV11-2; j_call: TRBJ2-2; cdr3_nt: TGTGCCAGCAGCTTAGATCAAGCGGTCCTGAACACCGGGGAGCTGTTTTTT; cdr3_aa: CASSLDQAVLNTGELFF
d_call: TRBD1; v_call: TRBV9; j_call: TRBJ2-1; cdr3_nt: TGTGCCAGCAGCCCGAGGACAGGGGGCAATGAGCAGTTCTTC; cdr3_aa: CASSPRTGGNEQFF
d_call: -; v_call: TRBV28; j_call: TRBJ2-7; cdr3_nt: TGTGCCAGCAGTCATAGTGGCGAGCAGTACTTC; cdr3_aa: CASSHSGEQYF
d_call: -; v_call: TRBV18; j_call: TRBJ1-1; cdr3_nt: TGTGCCAGCTCGCCGGACAAAGAGGCTTTCTTT; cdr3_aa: CASSPDKEAFF
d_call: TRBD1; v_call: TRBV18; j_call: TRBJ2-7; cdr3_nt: TGTGCCAGCTCACCCATACGGGACAGATACTCCTACGAGCAGTACTTC; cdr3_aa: CASSPIRDRYSYEQYF
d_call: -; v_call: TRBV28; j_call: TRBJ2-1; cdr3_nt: TGTGCCAGCAGTGGCTCCTCCCGCTCCTACAATGAGCAGTTCTTC; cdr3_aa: CASSGSSRSYNEQFF
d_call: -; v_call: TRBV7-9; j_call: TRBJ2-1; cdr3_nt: TGTGCCAGCAGCTTAGGTCTAGTGGACAATGAGCAGTTCTTC; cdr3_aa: CASSLGLVDNEQFF
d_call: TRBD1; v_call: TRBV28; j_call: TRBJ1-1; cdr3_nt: TGTGCCAGCAGGACCGGACAGGGCACTGAAGCTTTCTTT; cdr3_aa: CASRTGQGTEAFF
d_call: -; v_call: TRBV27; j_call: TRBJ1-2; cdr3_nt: TGTGCCAGCAGTTTAAGGGGCGGCTATGGCTACACCTTC; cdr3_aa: CASSLRGGYGYTF
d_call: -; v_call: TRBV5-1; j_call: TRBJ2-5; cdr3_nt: TGCGCCAGCAGCGACAGCCAAGAGACCCAGTACTTC; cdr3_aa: CASSDSQETQYF
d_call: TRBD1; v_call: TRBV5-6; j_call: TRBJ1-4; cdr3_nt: TGTGCCAGCAGCCCGGGACAGGCGACAACTAATGAAAAACTGTTTTTT; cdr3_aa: CASSPGQATTNEKLFF
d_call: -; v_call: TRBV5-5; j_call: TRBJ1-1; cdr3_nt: TGTGCCAGCAGCTTTCGGTTGAACACTGAAGCTTTCTTT; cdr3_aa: CASSFRLNTEAFF
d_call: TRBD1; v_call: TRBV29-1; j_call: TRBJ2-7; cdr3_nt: TGCAGCGTTTCGGACAGGGGGTTAAGCGAGCAGTACTTC; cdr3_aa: CSVSDRGLSEQYF
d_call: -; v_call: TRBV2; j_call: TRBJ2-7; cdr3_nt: TGTGCCAGCAGGGGAACAGGGAGCCCATCCTACGAGCAGTACTTC; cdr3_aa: CASRGTGSPSYEQYF
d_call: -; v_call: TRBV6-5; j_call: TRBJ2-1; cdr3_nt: TGTGCCAGCAGTTACTCGGGCGGCTCGGGAGTCAATGAGCAGTTCTTC; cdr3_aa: CASSYSGGSGVNEQFF
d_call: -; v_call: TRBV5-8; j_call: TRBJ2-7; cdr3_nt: TGTGCCAGCAGCTTGGAAGTCAGGGACGAGCAGTACTTC; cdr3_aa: CASSLEVRDEQYF
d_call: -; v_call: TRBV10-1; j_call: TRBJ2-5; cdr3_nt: TGCGCCAGCAGCCCCCACGACAGTGGGGCACGGGAGACCCAGTACTTC; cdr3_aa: CASSPHDSGARETQYF
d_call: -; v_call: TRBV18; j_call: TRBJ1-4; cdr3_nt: TGTGCCAGCTCACCAACCGACGGCGGGGCTAATGAAAAACTGTTTTTT; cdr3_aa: CASSPTDGGANEKLFF
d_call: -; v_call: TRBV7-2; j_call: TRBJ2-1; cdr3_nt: TGTGCCAGCAGCTTAGGGTGGGGTAGGGGGAATGAGCAGTTCTTC; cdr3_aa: CASSLGWGRGNEQFF
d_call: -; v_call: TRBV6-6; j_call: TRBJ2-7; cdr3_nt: TGTGCCAGCAGAATAAGCAGGTTAACCTACGAGCAGTACTTC; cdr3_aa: CASRISRLTYEQYF
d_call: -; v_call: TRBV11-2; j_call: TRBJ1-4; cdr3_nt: TGTGCCAGCAGCCTAGAGGCAGTGAATGAAAGACTGTTTTTT; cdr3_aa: CASSLEAVNERLFF
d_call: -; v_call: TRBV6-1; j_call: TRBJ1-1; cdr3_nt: TGTGCCAGCCTAAGGGGGAACACTGAAGCTTTCTTT; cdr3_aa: CASLRGNTEAFF
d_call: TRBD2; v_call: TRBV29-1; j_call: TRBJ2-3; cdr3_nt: TGCAGCGTTGTTTTGCTAGCGGGAGCAGATACGCAGTATTTT; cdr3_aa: CSVVLLAGADTQYF
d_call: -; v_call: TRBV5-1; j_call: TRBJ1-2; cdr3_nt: TGCGCCAGCAGCTTGGAGGACCTCGGGGTGGATAACTATGGCTACACCTTC; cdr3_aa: CASSLEDLGVDNYGYTF
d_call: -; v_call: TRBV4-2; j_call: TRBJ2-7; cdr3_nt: TGTGCCAGCAGCCAAGAGTTGGGCCCCTACGAGCAGTACTTC; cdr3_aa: CASSQELGPYEQYF
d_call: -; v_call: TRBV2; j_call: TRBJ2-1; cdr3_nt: TGTGCCGGAAAAGTCCCTAGCTCCTACAATGAGCAGTTCTTC; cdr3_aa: CAGKVPSSYNEQFF
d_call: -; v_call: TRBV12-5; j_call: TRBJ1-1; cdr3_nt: TGTGCTAGTGGTTTGGCGGGTTACACTGAAGCTTTCTTT; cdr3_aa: CASGLAGYTEAFF
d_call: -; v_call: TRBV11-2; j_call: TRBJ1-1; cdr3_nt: TGTGCCAGCAGACACAGAAGGAACACTGAAGCTTTCTTT; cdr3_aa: CASRHRRNTEAFF
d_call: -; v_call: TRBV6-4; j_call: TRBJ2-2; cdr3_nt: TGTGCCAGCAGTGACCCGGGGAGTACCAACACCGGGGGGCTGTTTTTT; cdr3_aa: CASSDPGSTNTGGLFF
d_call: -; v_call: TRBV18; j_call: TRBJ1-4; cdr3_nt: TGTGCCAGCTCGGGACAATCTAATGAAAAACTGTTTTTT; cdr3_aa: CASSGQSNEKLFF
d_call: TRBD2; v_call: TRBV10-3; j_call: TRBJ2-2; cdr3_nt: TGTGCCACCAAACTAGCGGGAGAAAACGGGGAGCTGTTTTTT; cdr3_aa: CATKLAGENGELFF
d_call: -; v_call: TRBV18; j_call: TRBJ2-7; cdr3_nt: TGTGCCAGCTCACCACCTTCTTCGGAGCAGTACTTC; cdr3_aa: CASSPPSSEQYF
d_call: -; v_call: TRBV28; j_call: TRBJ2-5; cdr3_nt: TGTGCCAGCAGTTTATTTCCCGAACTAAAAGGGACCCAGTACTTC; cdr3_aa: CASSLFPELKGTQYF
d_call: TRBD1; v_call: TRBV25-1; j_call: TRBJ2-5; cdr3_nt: TGTGCCAGCAGTGAGGGGGGACAGGGGGCTTGGGAGACCCAGTACTTC; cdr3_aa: CASSEGGQGAWETQYF
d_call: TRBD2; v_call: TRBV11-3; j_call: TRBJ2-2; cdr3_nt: TGTGCCAGCAGCTTCTCACTAGCGGGAGCCGGGGAGCTGTTTTTT; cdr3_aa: CASSFSLAGAGELFF
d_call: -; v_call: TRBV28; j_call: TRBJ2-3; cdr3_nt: TGTGCCAGCAGTTCATCCAGCCGGGGAACAGATACGCAGTATTTT; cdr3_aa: CASSSSSRGTDTQYF